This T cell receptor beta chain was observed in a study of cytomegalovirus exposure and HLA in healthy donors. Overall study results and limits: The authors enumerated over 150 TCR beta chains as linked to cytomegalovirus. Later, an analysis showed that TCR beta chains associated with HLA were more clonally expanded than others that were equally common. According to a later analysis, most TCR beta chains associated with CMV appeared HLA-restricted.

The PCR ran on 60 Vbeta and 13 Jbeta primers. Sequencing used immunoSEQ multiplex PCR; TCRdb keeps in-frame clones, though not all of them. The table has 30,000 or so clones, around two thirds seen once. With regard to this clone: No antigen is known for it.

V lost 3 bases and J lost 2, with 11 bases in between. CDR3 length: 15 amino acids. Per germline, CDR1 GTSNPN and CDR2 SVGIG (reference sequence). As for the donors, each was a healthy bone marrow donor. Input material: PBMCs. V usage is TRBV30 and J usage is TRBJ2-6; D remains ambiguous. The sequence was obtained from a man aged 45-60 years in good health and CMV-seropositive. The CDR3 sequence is CAWSPTDAGANVLTF. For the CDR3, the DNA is TGTGCCTGGAGCCCCACTGATGCTGGGGCCAACGTCCTGACTTTC. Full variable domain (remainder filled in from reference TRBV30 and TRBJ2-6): SQTIHQWPATLVQPVGSPLSLECTVEGTSNPNLYWYRQAAGRGLQLLFYSVGIGQISSEVPQNLSASRPQDRQFILSSKKLLLSDSGFYLCAWSPTDAGANVLTFGAGSRLTVL.